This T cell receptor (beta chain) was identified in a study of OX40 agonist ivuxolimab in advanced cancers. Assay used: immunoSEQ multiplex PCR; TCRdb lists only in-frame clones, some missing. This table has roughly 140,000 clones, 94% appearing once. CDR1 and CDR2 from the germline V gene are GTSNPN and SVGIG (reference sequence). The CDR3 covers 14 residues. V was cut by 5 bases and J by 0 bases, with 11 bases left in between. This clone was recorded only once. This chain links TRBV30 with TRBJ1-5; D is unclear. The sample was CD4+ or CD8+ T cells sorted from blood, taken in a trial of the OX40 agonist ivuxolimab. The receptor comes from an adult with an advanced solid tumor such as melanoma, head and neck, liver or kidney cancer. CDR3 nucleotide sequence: TGTGCCTGGGCACACTACTATAGCAATCAGCCCCAGCATTTT. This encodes CAWAHYYSNQPQHF. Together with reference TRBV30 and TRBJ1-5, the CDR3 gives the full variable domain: SQTIHQWPATLVQPVGSPLSLECTVEGTSNPNLYWYRQAAGRGLQLLFYSVGIGQISSEVPQNLSASRPQDRQFILSSKKLLLSDSGFYLCAWAHYYSNQPQHFGDGTRLSIL.